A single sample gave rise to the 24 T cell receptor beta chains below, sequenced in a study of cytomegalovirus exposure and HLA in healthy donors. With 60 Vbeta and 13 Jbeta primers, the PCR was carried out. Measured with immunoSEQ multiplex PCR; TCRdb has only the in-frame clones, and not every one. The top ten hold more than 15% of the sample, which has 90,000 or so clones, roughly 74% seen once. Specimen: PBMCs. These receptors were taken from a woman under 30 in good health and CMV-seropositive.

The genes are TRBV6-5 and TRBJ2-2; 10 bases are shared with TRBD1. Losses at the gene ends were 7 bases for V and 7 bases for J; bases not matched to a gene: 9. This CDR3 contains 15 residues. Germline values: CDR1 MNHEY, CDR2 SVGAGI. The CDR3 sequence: CASNPDRGRGGELFF. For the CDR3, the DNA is TGTGCCAGCAACCCCGACAGGGGGCGAGGCGGGGAGCTGTTTTTT.

CDR3 in amino acids: CASSDPTGYYGYTF. The CDR3 DNA sequence: TGTGCCAGCAGTGACCCCACAGGGTACTATGGCTACACCTTC. The rearrangement links TRBV6-1 to TRBJ1-2, with TRBD1 as a possible D gene (6 bases). Trimming stripped 3 bases from V and 3 bases from J, with 11 bases between. The length of the CDR3 is 14 residues. Germline V lookup: CDR1 MNHNS, CDR2 SASEGT.

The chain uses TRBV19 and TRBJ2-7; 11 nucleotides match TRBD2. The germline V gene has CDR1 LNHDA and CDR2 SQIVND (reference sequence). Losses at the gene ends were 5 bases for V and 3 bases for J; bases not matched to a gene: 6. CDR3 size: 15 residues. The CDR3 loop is CASSGTGTSGYEQYF. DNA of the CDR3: TGTGCCAGTAGTGGAACCGGGACTAGCGGCTACGAGCAGTACTTC.

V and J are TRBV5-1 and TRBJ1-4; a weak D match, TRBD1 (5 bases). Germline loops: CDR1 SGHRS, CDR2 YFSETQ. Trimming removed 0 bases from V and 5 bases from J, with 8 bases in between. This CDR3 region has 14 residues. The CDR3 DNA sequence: TGCGCCAGCAGCTTGGGTTCAGGGAATGAAAAACTGTTTTTT. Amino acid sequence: CASSLGSGNEKLFF.

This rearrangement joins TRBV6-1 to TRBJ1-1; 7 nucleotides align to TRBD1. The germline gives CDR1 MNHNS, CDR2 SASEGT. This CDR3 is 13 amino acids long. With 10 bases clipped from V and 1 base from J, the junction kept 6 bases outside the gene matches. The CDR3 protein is CATPRTGNTEAFF. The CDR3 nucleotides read TGTGCCACCCCTCGGACAGGGAACACTGAAGCTTTCTTT.

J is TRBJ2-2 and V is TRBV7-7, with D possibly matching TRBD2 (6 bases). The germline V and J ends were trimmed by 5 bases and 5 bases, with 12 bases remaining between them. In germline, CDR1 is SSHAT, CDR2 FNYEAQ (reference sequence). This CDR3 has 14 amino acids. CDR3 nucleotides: TGTGCCAGCAGCGGCCGCGGGGTTACCGGGGAGCTGTTTTTT. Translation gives CASSGRGVTGELFF.

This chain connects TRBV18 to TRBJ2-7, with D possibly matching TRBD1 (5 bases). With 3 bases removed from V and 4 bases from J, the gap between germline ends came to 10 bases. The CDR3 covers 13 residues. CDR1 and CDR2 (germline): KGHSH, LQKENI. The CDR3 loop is CASSPPTVYEQYF. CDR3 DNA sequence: TGTGCCAGCTCACCTCCGACAGTTTACGAGCAGTACTTC.

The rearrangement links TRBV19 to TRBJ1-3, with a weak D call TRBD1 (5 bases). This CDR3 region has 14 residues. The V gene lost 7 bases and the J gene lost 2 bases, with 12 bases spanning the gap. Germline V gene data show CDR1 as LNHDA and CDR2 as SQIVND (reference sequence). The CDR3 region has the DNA TGTGCCAGTAAAGACAGAATACCTGGAAACACCATATATTTT. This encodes CASKDRIPGNTIYF.

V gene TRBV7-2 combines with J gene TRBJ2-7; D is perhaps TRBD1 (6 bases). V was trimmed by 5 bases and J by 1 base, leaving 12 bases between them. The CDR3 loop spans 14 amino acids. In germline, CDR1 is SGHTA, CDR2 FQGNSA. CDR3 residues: CASSPGTQSYEQYF. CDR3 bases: TGTGCCAGCAGCCCAGGGACACAGTCCTACGAGCAGTACTTC.

The CDR3 spells CASSSQGNPGELFF. The CDR3 region has the DNA TGTGCCAGCAGCTCACAGGGGAATCCCGGGGAGCTGTTTTTT. V is TRBV7-2 and J is TRBJ2-2; 7 nucleotides align to TRBD1. Germline trimming cut 4 bases from V and 6 bases from J; bases unmatched to any gene: 5. The germline CDR1 and CDR2 sequences are SGHTA and FQGNSA. The CDR3 is 14 amino acids. Using reference TRBV7-2 and TRBJ2-2 for the parts outside the CDR3, the full variable domain is GAGVSQSPSNKVTEKGKDVELRCDPISGHTALYWYRQSLGQGLEFLIYFQGNSAPDKSGLPSDRFSAERTGGSVSTLTIQRTQQEDSAVYLCASSSQGNPGELFFGEGSRLTVL.

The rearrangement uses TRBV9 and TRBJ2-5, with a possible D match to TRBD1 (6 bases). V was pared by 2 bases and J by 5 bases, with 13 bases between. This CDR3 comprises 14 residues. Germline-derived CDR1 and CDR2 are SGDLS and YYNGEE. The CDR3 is CASSVRGQLETQYF. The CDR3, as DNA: TGTGCCAGCAGCGTCAGGGGACAATTGGAGACCCAGTACTTC.

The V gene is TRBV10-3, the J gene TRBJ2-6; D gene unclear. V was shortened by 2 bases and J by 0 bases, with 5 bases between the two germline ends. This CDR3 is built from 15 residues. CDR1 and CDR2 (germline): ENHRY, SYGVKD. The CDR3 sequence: CAISETDSGANVLTF. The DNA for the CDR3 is TGTGCCATCAGTGAGACAGACTCTGGGGCCAACGTCCTGACTTTC.

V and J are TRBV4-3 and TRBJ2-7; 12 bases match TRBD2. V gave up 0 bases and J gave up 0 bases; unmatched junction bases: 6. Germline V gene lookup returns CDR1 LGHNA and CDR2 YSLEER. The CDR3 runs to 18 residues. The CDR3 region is CASSQDLAGGFPSYEQYF. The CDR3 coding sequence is TGCGCCAGCAGCCAAGATCTAGCGGGGGGGTTTCCCTCCTACGAGCAGTACTTC.

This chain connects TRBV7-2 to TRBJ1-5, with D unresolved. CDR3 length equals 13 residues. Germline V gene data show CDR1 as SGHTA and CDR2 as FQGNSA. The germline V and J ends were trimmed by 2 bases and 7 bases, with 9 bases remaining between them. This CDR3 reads CASSLWLEQPQHF. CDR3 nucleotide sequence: TGTGCCAGCAGCTTATGGTTGGAGCAGCCCCAGCATTTT.

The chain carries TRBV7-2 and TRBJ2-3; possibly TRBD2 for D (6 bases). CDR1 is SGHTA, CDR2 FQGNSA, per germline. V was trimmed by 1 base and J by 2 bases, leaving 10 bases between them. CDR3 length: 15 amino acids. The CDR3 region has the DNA TGTGCCAGCAGCTTAGGCGCGGGACCCACAGATACGCAGTATTTT. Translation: CASSLGAGPTDTQYF.

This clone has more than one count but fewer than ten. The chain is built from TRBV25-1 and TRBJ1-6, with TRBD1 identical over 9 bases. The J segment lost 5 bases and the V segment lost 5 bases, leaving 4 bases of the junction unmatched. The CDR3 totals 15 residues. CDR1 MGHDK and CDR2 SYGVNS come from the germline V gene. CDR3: CASSNRQGDNSPLHF. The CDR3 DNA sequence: TGTGCCAGCAGTAACAGACAGGGGGATAATTCACCCCTCCACTTT.

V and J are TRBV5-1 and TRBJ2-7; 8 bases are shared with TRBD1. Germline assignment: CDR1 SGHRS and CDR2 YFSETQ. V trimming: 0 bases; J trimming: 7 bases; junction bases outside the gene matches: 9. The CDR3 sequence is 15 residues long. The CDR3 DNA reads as TGCGCCAGCAGCTTGGCCCTCCAGGGGGCCGCGGAGCAGTACTTC. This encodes CASSLALQGAAEQYF.

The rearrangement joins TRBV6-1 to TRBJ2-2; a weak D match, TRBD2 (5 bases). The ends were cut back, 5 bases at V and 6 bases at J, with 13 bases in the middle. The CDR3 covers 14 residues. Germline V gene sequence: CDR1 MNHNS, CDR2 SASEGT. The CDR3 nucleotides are TGTGCCAGCAGTTCGCGCGGGTCCCCCGGGGAGCTGTTTTTT. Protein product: CASSSRGSPGELFF.

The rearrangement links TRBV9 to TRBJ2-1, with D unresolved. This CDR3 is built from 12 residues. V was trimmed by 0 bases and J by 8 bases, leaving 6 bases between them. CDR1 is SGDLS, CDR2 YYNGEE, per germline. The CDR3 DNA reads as TGTGCCAGCAGCGTAGCTTCAGATGAGCAGTTCTTC. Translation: CASSVASDEQFF.

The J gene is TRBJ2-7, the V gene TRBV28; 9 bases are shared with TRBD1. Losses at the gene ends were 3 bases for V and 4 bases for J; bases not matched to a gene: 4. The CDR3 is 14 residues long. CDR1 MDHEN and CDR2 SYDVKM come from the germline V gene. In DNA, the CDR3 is TGTGCCAGCAGTTTCCGGGACAGGGAATACGAGCAGTACTTC. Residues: CASSFRDREYEQYF.

CDR3 in amino acids: CASSTGQGWSQPQHF. The CDR3 DNA follows: TGTGCCAGCAGCACCGGACAGGGCTGGAGTCAGCCCCAGCATTTT. V usage is TRBV7-2 and J usage is TRBJ1-5; 8 bases are shared with TRBD1. The CDR3 is 15 amino acids. Germline-derived CDR1 and CDR2 are SGHTA and FQGNSA. V was clipped by 5 bases and J by 6 bases; unmatched bases: 9.

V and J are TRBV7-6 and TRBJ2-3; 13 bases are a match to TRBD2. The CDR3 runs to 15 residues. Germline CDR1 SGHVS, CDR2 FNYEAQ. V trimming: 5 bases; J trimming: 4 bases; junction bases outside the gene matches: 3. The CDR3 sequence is CASSVLAGGPDTQYF. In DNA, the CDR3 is TGTGCCAGCAGCGTACTAGCGGGGGGGCCAGATACGCAGTATTTT.

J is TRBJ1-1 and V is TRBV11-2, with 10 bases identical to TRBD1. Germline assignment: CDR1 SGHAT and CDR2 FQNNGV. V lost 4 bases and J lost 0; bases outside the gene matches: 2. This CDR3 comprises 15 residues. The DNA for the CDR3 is TGTGCCAGCAGCTCGGGACAGGGGATGAACACTGAAGCTTTCTTT. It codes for CASSSGQGMNTEAFF.

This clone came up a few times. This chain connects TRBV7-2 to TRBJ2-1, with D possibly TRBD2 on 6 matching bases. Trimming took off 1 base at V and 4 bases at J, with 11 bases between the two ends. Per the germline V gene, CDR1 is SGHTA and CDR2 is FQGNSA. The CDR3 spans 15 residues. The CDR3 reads CASSLGVGGYNEQFF. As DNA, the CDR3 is TGTGCCAGCAGCTTAGGGGTGGGGGGATACAATGAGCAGTTCTTC.